These 3 T cell receptor beta chains share one sample of origin, sequenced in a study of neurological immune-mediated disorders. A single record per CDR3 protein comes from TCRdb applying MiXCR to the 5' RACE reads. Among roughly 70,000 distinct CDR3 sequences, roughly 3.9% were seen once, and the ten largest hold 1% to 1.5%. The sequenced sample consisted of PBMCs. Every receptor here comes from a man between 25 and 39 years old with multiple sclerosis.

This clonotype was detected ten times or more. The chain has TRBV10-2 and TRBJ1-5; D possibly corresponds to TRBD1 (5 bases). V lost 8 bases to trimming and J lost 4 bases, with 15 bases between them. This CDR3 is 14 amino acids long. From germline, CDR1 is WSHSY and CDR2 SAAADI. This chain's CDR3 is CASSRGVRNQPQHF. In DNA, the CDR3 is TGCGCCAGCTCCAGAGGGGTTCGGAATCAGCCCCAGCATTTT.

This clonotype was seen many times. The chain is built from TRBV9 and TRBJ1-6; the match to TRBD1 covers 7 bases. After removal of 4 bases from V and 7 bases from J, the junction contained 14 bases not matched to a gene. This CDR3 contains 17 residues. Germline V lookup: CDR1 SGDLS, CDR2 YYNGEE. The CDR3 is CASSFHPRQGGNSPLHF. The CDR3 nucleotides read TGTGCCAGCAGCTTCCACCCCAGACAGGGAGGGAATTCACCCCTCCACTTT.

In its sample, this clonotype was seen many times. The gene calls are TRBV5-6 and TRBJ2-5, with TRBD2 as a possible D gene (6 bases). Germline-derived CDR1 and CDR2 are SGHDT and YYEEEE. V was trimmed by 4 bases and J by 5 bases, leaving 21 bases between them. The CDR3 runs 16 residues. The CDR3 DNA reads as TGTGCCAGCAGCCGGCTCCAGGGTGGCGGAGGGGAGACCCAGTACTTC. It translates to CASSRLQGGGGETQYF.